This T cell receptor beta chain was documented in a study of OX40 agonist ivuxolimab in advanced cancers. Study-level information: Ivuxolimab, an antibody acting as an agonist of OX40 (CD134), was used to treat patients. Each dose-escalation patient presented with hepatocellular carcinoma, melanoma, renal cell or head and neck cancer.

This clone was seen a single time. Its antigen remains unidentified. Study observations and caveats: Low levels of normalized T-cell clonal expansion also appeared in some nonresponders.

Autoimmune disease history or systemic immunosuppression disqualified patients. Assay used: immunoSEQ multiplex PCR; TCRdb lists only in-frame clones, some missing. The sample lists 70,000 or so clones, around 86% occurring once. The CDR3 spans 14 residues. Germline loops: CDR1 LNHDA, CDR2 SQIVND (reference sequence). Unmatched junction bases numbered 5, after V lost 6 bases and J lost 5 bases. The TCR was taken from an adult with an advanced solid tumor such as melanoma, head and neck, liver or kidney cancer. This chain joins TRBV19 and TRBJ2-2; TRBD1 agrees at 8 bases. The sample was CD4+ or CD8+ T cells sorted from blood, taken in a trial of the OX40 agonist ivuxolimab. In nucleotides, the CDR3 is TGTGCCAGTAGACGGACAGGGTATACCGGGGAGCTGTTTTTT. Translation gives CASRRTGYTGELFF.